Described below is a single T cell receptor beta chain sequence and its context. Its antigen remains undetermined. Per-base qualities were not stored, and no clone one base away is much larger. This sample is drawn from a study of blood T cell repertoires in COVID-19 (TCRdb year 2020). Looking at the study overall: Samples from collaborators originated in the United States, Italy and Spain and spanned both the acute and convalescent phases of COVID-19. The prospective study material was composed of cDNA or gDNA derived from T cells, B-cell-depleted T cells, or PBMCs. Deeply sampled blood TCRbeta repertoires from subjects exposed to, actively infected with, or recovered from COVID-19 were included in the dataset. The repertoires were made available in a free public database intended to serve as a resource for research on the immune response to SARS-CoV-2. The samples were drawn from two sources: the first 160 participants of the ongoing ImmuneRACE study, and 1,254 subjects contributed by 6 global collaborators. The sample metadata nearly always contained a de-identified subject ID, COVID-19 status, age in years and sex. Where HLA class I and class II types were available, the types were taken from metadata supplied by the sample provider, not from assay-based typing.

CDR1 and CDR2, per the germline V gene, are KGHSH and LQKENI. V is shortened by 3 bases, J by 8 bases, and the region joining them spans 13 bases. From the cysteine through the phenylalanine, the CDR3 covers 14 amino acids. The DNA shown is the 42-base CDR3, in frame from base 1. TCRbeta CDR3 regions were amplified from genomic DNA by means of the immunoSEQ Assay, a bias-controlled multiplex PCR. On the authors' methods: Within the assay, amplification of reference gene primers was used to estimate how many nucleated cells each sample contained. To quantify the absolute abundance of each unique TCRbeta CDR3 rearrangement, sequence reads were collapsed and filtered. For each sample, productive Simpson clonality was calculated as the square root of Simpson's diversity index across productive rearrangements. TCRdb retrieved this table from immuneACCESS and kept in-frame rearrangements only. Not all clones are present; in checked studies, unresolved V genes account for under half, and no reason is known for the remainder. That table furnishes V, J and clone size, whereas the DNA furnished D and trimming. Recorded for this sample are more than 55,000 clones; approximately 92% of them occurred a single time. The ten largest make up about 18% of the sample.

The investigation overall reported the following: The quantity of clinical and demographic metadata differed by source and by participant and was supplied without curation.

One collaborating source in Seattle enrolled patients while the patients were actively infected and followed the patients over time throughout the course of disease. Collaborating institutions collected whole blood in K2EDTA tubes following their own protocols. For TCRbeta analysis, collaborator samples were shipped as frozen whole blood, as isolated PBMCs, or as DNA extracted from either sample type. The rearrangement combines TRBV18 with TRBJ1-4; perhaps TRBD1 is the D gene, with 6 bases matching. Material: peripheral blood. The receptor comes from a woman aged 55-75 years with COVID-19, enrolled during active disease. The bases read TGTGCCAGCTCACCTGAGACAGGCCGGGAAAAACTGTTTTTT. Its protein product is CASSPETGREKLFF.